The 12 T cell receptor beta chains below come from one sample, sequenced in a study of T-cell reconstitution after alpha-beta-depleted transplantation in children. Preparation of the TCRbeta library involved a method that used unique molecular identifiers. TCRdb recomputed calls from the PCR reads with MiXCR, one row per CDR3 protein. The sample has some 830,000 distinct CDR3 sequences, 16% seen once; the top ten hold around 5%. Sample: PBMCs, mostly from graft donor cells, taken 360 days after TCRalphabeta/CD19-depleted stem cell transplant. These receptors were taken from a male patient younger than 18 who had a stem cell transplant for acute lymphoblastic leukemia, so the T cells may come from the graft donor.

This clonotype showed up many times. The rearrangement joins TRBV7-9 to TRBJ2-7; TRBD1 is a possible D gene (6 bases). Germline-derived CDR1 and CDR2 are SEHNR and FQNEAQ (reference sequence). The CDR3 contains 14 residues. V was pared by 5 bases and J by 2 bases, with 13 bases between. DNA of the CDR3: TGTGCCAGCAGCGTCTTTGGACAGACCTACGAGCAGTACTTC. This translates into CASSVFGQTYEQYF.

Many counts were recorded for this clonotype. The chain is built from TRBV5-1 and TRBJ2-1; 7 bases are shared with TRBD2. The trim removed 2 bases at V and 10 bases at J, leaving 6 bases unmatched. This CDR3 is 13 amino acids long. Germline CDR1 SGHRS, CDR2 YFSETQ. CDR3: CASSLLLAAEQFF. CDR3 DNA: TGCGCCAGCAGCTTACTTCTAGCGGCAGAGCAGTTCTTC.

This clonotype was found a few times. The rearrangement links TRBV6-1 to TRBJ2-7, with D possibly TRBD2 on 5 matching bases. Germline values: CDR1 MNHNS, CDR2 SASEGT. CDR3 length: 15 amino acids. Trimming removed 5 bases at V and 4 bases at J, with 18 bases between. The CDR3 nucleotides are TGTGCCAGCAGTACCCTAGCCGAAATTAAATACGAGCAGTACTTC. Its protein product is CASSTLAEIKYEQYF.

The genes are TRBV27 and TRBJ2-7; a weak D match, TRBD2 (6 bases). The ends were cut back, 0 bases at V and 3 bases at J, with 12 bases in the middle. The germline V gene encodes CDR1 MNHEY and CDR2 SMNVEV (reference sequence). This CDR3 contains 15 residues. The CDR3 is CASSLSAGWDYEQYF. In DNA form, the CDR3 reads TGTGCCAGCAGTTTATCGGCGGGATGGGACTACGAGCAGTACTTC.

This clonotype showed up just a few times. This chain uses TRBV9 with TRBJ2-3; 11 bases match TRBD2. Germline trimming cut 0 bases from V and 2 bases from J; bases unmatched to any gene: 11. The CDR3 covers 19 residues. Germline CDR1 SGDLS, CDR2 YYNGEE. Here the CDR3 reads CASSVDPWGTSGHTDTQYF. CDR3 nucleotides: TGTGCCAGCAGCGTAGACCCGTGGGGGACTAGCGGACACACAGATACGCAGTATTTT.

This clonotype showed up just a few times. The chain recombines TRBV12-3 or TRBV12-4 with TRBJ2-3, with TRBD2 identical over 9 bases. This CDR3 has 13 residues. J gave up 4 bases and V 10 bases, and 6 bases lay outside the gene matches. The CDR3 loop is CAISGGRSDTQYF. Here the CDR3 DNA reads TGTGCCATTAGCGGGGGCCGCTCAGATACGCAGTATTTT.

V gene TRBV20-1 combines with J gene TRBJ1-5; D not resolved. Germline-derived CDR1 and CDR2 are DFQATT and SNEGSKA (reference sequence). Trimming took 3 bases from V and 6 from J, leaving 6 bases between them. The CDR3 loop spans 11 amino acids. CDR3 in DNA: TGCAGTGCTAGCTCAGGTCAGCCCCAGCATTTT. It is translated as CSASSGQPQHF.

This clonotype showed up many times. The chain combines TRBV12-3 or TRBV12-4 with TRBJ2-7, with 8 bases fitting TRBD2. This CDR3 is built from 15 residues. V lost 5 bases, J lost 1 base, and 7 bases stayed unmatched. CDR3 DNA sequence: TGTGCCAGCAGTCTAAGCGGGGGATCTTCCTACGAGCAGTACTTC. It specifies CASSLSGGSSYEQYF.

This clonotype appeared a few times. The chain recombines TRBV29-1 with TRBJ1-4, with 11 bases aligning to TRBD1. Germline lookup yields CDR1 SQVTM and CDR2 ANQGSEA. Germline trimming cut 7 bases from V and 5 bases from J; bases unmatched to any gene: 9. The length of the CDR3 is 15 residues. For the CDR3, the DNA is TGCAGCGGCAATCTAGGGGACAGGGGGAATGAAAAACTGTTTTTT. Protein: CSGNLGDRGNEKLFF.

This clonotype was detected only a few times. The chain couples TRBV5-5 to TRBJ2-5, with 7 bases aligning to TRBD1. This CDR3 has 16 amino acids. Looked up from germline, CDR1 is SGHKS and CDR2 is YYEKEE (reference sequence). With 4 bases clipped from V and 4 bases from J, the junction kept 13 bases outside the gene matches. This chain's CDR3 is CASSHRLGQKRETQYF. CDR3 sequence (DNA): TGTGCCAGCAGCCACCGCTTGGGACAGAAACGAGAGACCCAGTACTTC. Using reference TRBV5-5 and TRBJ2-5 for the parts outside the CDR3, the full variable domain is DAGVTQSPTHLIKTRGQQVTLRCSPISGHKSVSWYQQVLGQGPQFIFQYYEKEERGRGNFPDRFSARQFPNYSSELNVNALLLGDSALYLCASSHRLGQKRETQYFGPGTRLLVL.

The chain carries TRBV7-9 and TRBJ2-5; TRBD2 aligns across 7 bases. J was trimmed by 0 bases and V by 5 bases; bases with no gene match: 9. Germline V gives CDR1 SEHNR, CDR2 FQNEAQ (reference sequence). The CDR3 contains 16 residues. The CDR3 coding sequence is TGTGCCAGCAGCCGTCTTCCTACTAGCGACCAAGAGACCCAGTACTTC. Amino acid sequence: CASSRLPTSDQETQYF.

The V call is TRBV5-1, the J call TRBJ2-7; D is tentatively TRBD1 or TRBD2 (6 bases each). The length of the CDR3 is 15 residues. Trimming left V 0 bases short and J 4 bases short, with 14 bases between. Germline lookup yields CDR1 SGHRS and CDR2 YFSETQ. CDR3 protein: CASSLAEQGRYEQYF. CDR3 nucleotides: TGCGCCAGCAGCTTGGCCGAGCAGGGGAGGTACGAGCAGTACTTC.